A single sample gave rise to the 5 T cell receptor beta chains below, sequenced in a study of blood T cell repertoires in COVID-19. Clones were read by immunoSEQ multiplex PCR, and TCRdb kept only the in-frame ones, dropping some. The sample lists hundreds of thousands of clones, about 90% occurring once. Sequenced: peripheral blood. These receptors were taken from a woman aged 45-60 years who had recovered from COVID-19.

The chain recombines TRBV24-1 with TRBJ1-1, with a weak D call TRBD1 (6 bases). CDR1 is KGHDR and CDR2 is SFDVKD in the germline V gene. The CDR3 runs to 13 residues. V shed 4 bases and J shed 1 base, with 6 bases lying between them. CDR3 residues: CATSETGNTEAFF. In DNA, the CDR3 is TGTGCCACCAGTGAGACAGGGAACACTGAAGCTTTCTTT.

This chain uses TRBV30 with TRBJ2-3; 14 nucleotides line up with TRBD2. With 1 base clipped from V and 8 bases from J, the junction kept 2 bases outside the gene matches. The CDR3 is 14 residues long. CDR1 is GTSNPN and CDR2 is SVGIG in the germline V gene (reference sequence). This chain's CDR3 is CAWSETSGRGTQYF. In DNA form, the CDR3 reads TGTGCCTGGAGTGAGACTAGCGGGAGGGGTACGCAGTATTTT.

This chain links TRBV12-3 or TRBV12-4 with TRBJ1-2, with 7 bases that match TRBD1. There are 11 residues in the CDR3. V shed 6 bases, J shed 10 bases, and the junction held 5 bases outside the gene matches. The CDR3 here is CASRRDSHYTF. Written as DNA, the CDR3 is TGTGCCAGCAGGCGGGACAGCCACTACACCTTC.

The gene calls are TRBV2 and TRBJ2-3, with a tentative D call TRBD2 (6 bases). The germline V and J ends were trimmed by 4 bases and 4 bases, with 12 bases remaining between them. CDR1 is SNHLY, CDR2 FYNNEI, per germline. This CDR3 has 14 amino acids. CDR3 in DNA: TGTGCCAGCAGTGGTGGCTGGGGGGCAGATACGCAGTATTTT. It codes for CASSGGWGADTQYF.

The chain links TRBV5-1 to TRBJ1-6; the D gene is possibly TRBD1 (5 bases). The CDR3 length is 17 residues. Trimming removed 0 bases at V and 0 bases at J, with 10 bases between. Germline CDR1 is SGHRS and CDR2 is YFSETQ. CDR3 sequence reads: CASSLGTRSSYNSPLHF. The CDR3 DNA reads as TGCGCCAGCAGCTTGGGGACAAGGAGCTCCTATAATTCACCCCTCCACTTT.